This T cell receptor beta chain is from a study of blood T cell repertoires in COVID-19. CDR3 length: 13 amino acids. Trimming took 3 bases from V and 5 from J, leaving 10 bases between them. Germline lookup yields CDR1 MDHEN and CDR2 SYDVKM. Libraries were prepared by immunoSEQ multiplex PCR; TCRdb keeps only in-frame clonotypes and omits some of them. The sample yields about 35,000 clones, about 90% seen once. This clone was detected only once. The specimen sequenced was peripheral blood. The chain links TRBV28 to TRBJ2-5; TRBD2 is a possible D gene (7 bases). The receptor's source is a man at least 80 years old with active COVID-19. Here the CDR3 reads CASSLGGRETQYF. The DNA of the CDR3 is TGTGCCAGCAGTTTGGGGGGGCGGGAGACCCAGTACTTC.